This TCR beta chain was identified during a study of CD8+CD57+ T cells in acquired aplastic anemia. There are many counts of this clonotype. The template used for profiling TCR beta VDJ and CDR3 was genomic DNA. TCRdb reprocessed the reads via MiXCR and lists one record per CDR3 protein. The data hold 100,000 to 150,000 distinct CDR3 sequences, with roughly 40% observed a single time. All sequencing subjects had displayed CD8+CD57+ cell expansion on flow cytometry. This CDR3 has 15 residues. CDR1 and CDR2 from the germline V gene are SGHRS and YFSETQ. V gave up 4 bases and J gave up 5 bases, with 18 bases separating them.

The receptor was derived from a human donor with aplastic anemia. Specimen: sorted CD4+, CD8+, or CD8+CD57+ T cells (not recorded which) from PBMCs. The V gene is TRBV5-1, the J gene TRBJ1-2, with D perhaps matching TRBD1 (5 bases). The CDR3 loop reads CASSPSDKKTYGYTF. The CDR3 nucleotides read TGCGCCAGCAGCCCCTCGGACAAGAAGACTTATGGCTACACCTTC.